This T cell receptor beta chain was sequenced for a study of blood T cells in healthy people across ages. Findings and limits, study-wide: TCR beta diversity was tightly associated with the proportion of naive T cells. There were more naive CD4+ cells and higher diversity in long-lived donors than in aged donors.

Together with a sample-barcoded 5' primer, a J-beta primer mix was included in a second PCR lasting roughly 6 to 12 cycles. Each cDNA molecule received a tag from a template-switch adaptor that had 12 random nucleotides. TCRdb used MiXCR to reprocess the 5' RACE reads, holding one entry per CDR3 protein. The table includes 700,000 to 800,000 distinct CDR3 sequences, about 42% detected once. Investigators took about 9.4 milliliters of peripheral blood from every donor. Comment on this clonotype: Its antigen is unknown.

The sample taken for sequencing was blood. This receptor was obtained from a woman aged 55 to 70 in good health.

The CDR3 sequence is CASSLVGADEQYF. The CDR3, as DNA: TGCGCCAGCAGCTTGGTAGGGGCCGACGAGCAGTACTTC. The V call is TRBV5-1, the J call TRBJ2-5; a weak D match, TRBD1 (5 bases). Gene TRBJ2-7 matches the end of the DNA better, so the J call may be wrong. CDR3 length: 13 amino acids. Germline CDR1 and CDR2: SGHRS and YFSETQ.